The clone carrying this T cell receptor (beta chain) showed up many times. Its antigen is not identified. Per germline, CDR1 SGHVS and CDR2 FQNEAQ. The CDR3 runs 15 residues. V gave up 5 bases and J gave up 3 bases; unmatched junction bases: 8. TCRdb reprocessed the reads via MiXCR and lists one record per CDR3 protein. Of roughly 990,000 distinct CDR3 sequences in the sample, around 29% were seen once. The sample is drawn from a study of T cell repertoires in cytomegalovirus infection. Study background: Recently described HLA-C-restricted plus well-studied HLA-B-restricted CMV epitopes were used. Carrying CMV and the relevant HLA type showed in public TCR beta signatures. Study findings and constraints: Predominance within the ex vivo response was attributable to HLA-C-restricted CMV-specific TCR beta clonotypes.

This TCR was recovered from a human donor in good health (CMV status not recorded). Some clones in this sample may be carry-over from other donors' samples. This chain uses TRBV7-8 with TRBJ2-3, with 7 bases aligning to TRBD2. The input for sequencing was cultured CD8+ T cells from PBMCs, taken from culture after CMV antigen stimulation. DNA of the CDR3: TGTGCCAGCAGCCTTTGGCAGGGAGGGACAGATACGCAGTATTTT. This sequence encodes CASSLWQGGTDTQYF.